Listed below are T cell receptor beta chains from one sample, sequenced in a study of blood T cell repertoires in COVID-19. Method: immunoSEQ multiplex PCR; TCRdb's copy keeps in-frame clones and lacks some. In the table there are approximately 150,000 clones, around 80% of which are singletons. The sequencing sample was made of peripheral blood. These receptors originate from a woman aged 70-85 years with acute or convalescent COVID-19. Each CDR3 is given with its conserved first and last residue. Each record gives: clone size, D gene, J gene, V gene, CDR3 DNA, CDR3 protein. A D gene is named only where the DNA matches it firmly. Size is stated for part of the rows, as once, few or many counts, or as a class when the clone is expanded.

clone size: once
D gene: .
J gene: TRBJ2-7
V gene: TRBV5-5
CDR3 DNA: TGTGCCAGCAGCTTCATGCGGGCCGCCGGTGAGCAGTACTTC
CDR3 protein: CASSFMRAAGEQYF

clone size: .
D gene: .
J gene: TRBJ2-3
V gene: TRBV7-3
CDR3 DNA: TGTGCCAGCAGCTTAGGCCCCACAGATACGCAGTATTTT
CDR3 protein: CASSLGPTDTQYF

clone size: .
D gene: .
J gene: TRBJ2-1
V gene: TRBV3-1/TRBV3-2
CDR3 DNA: TGTGCCAGCAGCCAACTGGGCTTGGCCCCCAATGAGCAGTTCTTC
CDR3 protein: CASSQLGLAPNEQFF

clone size: .
D gene: TRBD1
J gene: TRBJ2-7
V gene: TRBV20-1
CDR3 DNA: TGCAGTGCTAGTAGCGACAGGGGGCTTTACGAGCAGTACTTC
CDR3 protein: CSASSDRGLYEQYF

clone size: .
D gene: .
J gene: TRBJ2-3
V gene: TRBV28
CDR3 DNA: TGTGCCAGCAGTTCCCCGAACTACCGACATACGCAGTATTTT
CDR3 protein: CASSSPNYRHTQYF

clone size: few
D gene: .
J gene: TRBJ1-4
V gene: TRBV18
CDR3 DNA: TGTGCCAGCTCACCACCGAGTCCCGGGGATGAAAAACTGTTTTTT
CDR3 protein: CASSPPSPGDEKLFF

clone size: .
D gene: .
J gene: TRBJ2-2
V gene: TRBV5-1
CDR3 DNA: TGCGCCAGCAGCTTGGCGCAGTCCACCGGGGAGCTGTTTTTT
CDR3 protein: CASSLAQSTGELFF

clone size: .
D gene: .
J gene: TRBJ1-1
V gene: TRBV7-2
CDR3 DNA: TGTGCCAGCAGCTTACCAAATCGGTTCACTGAAGCTTTCTTT
CDR3 protein: CASSLPNRFTEAFF

clone size: .
D gene: TRBD1
J gene: TRBJ1-1
V gene: TRBV5-1
CDR3 DNA: TGCGCCAGCAGCGGGGGACAGGGGAACACTGAAGCTTTCTTT
CDR3 protein: CASSGGQGNTEAFF

clone size: .
D gene: TRBD1
J gene: TRBJ2-1
V gene: TRBV19
CDR3 DNA: TGTGCCAGTAGTATTTCAGGGGGCTGGTCCTACAATGAGCAGTTCTTC
CDR3 protein: CASSISGGWSYNEQFF

clone size: .
D gene: TRBD1
J gene: TRBJ1-1
V gene: TRBV4-2
CDR3 DNA: TGTGCCAGCAGCCAAGTTAACAGGGGCGGCACTGAAGCTTTCTTT
CDR3 protein: CASSQVNRGGTEAFF

clone size: many
D gene: TRBD1
J gene: TRBJ1-1
V gene: TRBV5-6
CDR3 DNA: TGTGCCAGCAGCTGGGGGACAGGGACTGAAGCTTTCTTT
CDR3 protein: CASSWGTGTEAFF